Presented here are 14 T cell receptor beta chains from one specimen sequenced in a study of cytomegalovirus exposure and HLA in healthy donors (dated by TCRdb to 2016 to 2017). Library creation used the immunoSEQ multiplex PCR assay. For the multiplex PCR, a mixture combining 60 forward primers for TCR Vbeta segments and 13 reverse primers for TCR Jbeta segments was used. TCRdb holds this immuneACCESS table with in-frame rearrangements only. Some clones are missing; in checked studies, unresolved V genes explain under half, and the rest has no known cause. Recorded for this sample are around 120,000 clones; around 80% of them occurred a single time. Clones ranked in the top ten supply about 4% of the sample. Sequenced input: PBMCs. The receptors stem from a woman in her forties in good health and CMV-seronegative.

Only a few counts were recorded for this clone. CDR3 residues: CASSLGQGAGGANVLTF. Here the CDR3 DNA reads TGCGCCAGCAGCTTGGGACAGGGGGCGGGTGGGGCCAACGTCCTGACTTTC. The rearrangement uses TRBV5-1 and TRBJ2-6, with 10 bases aligning to TRBD1. The ends lost 0 bases at V and 3 bases at J; junction bases unmatched: 3. Germline V CDR1 and CDR2: SGHRS, YFSETQ. This CDR3 region has 17 residues.

The chain is built from TRBV7-6 and TRBJ1-1; 9 bases are a match to TRBD1. From germline, CDR1 is SGHVS and CDR2 FNYEAQ. Trimming at V came to 1 base and at J to 11 bases, leaving 5 bases not matched to a gene. The length of the CDR3 is 13 residues. The CDR3 loop reads CASSLGTGDGAFF. The CDR3, as DNA: TGTGCCAGCAGCTTAGGGACAGGGGATGGGGCTTTCTTT. The full variable domain, its missing parts supplied by reference TRBV7-6 and TRBJ1-1, is GAGVSQSPRYKVTKRGQDVALRCDPISGHVSLYWYRQALGQGPEFLTYFNYEAQQDKSGLPNDRFSAERPEGSISTLTIQRTEQRDSAMYRCASSLGTGDGAFFGQGTRLTVV.

This clone was found a few times. The chain combines TRBV2 with TRBJ1-3, with 9 nucleotides matching TRBD1. Germline loops: CDR1 SNHLY, CDR2 FYNNEI. CDR3 length: 15 residues. V was pared by 5 bases and J by 4 bases, with 6 bases of the junction left unmatched. In DNA form, the CDR3 reads TGTGCCAGCAGTCTCACAGGGGGCGCCGGAAACACCATATATTTT. Its protein is CASSLTGGAGNTIYF.

This chain links TRBV14 with TRBJ2-2; 12 nucleotides align to TRBD2. This CDR3 comprises 18 residues. The ends lost 1 base at V and 4 bases at J; junction bases unmatched: 7. From germline, CDR1 is SGHDN and CDR2 FVKESK. The CDR3 nucleotides are TGTGCCAGCAGCCAAGTGCTAGCGGGAGGGATAAGCACCGGGGAGCTGTTTTTT. Amino acids: CASSQVLAGGISTGELFF.

V is TRBV6-1 and J is TRBJ1-6; no clear D. Germline V gives CDR1 MNHNS, CDR2 SASEGT. The CDR3 has 15 amino acids. Trimming removed 6 bases from V and 3 bases from J, with 12 bases in between. The CDR3 DNA is TGTGCCAGCAGGGCCGAGGAGGGCTATAATTCACCCCTCCACTTT. This sequence encodes CASRAEEGYNSPLHF.

This chain joins TRBV15 and TRBJ2-1; maybe TRBD2 (6 bases). Trimming stripped 1 base from V and 0 bases from J, with 13 bases between. Germline V gene data show CDR1 as LNHNV and CDR2 as YYDKDF (reference sequence). CDR3 length equals 17 residues. The CDR3 nucleotides read TGTGCCACCAGCAGAGGCGGGACCCCTAGCTCCTACAATGAGCAGTTCTTC. The encoded protein is CATSRGGTPSSYNEQFF.

This clone has more than one count but fewer than ten. The chain has TRBV19 and TRBJ1-2; 11 nucleotides agree with TRBD1. Germline V CDR1 and CDR2: LNHDA, SQIVND (reference sequence). There are 17 residues in the CDR3. With V trimmed by 6 bases and J by 5 bases, 14 bases remained unmatched. The CDR3 DNA follows: TGTGCCAGTAGAAACGGTATCGGACAGGGGGCTGGATATGGCTACACCTTC. This gives the protein CASRNGIGQGAGYGYTF.

This chain connects TRBV9 to TRBJ2-2, with 12 positions matching TRBD2. This CDR3 has 16 residues. The germline V gene encodes CDR1 SGDLS and CDR2 YYNGEE. The trim removed 2 bases at V and 6 bases at J, leaving 5 bases unmatched. The CDR3 DNA is TGTGCCAGCAGCGTCTCCGGGACTAGCGGGTCCGGGGAGCTGTTTTTT. As protein: CASSVSGTSGSGELFF.

The chain is built from TRBV5-1 and TRBJ2-1, with TRBD1 matching 8 bases. The CDR3 consists of 15 residues. The trim removed 4 bases at V and 2 bases at J, leaving 5 bases unmatched. CDR1 and CDR2 (germline): SGHRS, YFSETQ. Here the CDR3 DNA reads TGCGCCAGCAGCGAGGACAGGGTCCCCTACAATGAGCAGTTCTTC. This encodes CASSEDRVPYNEQFF.

This clone showed up just a few times. The chain carries TRBV6-5 and TRBJ1-2; D remains unclear. The germline V gene has CDR1 MNHEY and CDR2 SVGAGI. The length of the CDR3 is 13 residues. V lost 2 bases and J 4 bases, leaving 8 bases between the germline ends. CDR3 sequence (DNA): TGTGCCAGCAGTTACAGGCGGGCCTATGGCTACACCTTC. Protein: CASSYRRAYGYTF.

The chain links TRBV9 to TRBJ2-1, with 7 nucleotides matching TRBD2. Looked up from germline, CDR1 is SGDLS and CDR2 is YYNGEE. V lost 4 bases to trimming and J lost 0 bases; unmatched junction nucleotides: 4. The CDR3 covers 15 residues. The CDR3 DNA is TGTGCCAGCAGCCAGAGCGGGACCTCCTACAATGAGCAGTTCTTC. It yields the protein CASSQSGTSYNEQFF.

V gene TRBV28 combines with J gene TRBJ2-5; tentative D call: TRBD2 (6 bases). The length of the CDR3 is 16 residues. The germline gives CDR1 MDHEN, CDR2 SYDVKM. The V end was cut by 3 bases, the J end by 1 base, with 15 bases between. The CDR3 sequence is CASSFRAGRSQETQYF. CDR3 sequence (DNA): TGTGCCAGCAGTTTTAGGGCGGGACGGAGCCAAGAGACCCAGTACTTC.

This chain connects TRBV25-1 to TRBJ2-5, with D perhaps matching TRBD2 (6 bases). Germline CDR1 MGHDK, CDR2 SYGVNS. This CDR3 is built from 15 residues. Trimming took off 8 bases at V and 10 bases at J, with 26 bases between the two ends. The CDR3 DNA reads TGTGCCAGCTCCCCGGGGGTGCCGCACCCCTGGAACCAGTACTTC. Protein sequence: CASSPGVPHPWNQYF. The entire variable domain, with the rest obtained from reference TRBV25-1 and TRBJ2-5, is as follows: EADIYQTPRYLVIGTGKKITLECSQTMGHDKMYWYQQDPGMELHLIHYSYGVNSTEKGDLSSESTVSRIRTEHFPLTLESARPSHTSQYLCASSPGVPHPWNQYFGPGTRLLVL.

This chain joins TRBV7-8 and TRBJ2-3; D call uncertain. This CDR3 is 12 amino acids long. The germline CDR1 and CDR2 sequences are SGHVS and FQNEAQ. Trimming left V 5 bases short and J 2 bases short, with 5 bases between. The CDR3 region has the DNA TGTGCCAGCAGCCTAATCACAGATACGCAGTATTTT. Amino acid sequence: CASSLITDTQYF.